The T cell receptor beta chain under discussion was sequenced for a study of shared clonotypes between healthy human individuals. Broader study findings: Sequencing depth was predicted to influence how clonotypes are shared among donors.

V was shortened by 1 base and J by 2 bases, with 10 bases between the two germline ends. This CDR3 comprises 14 residues. Germline-derived CDR1 and CDR2 are SGHDT and YYEEEE. Worth noting for this clone: Its matching antigen is unknown.

CD45RO negativity and positive selection for CCR7 defined naive CD8 cells, a population that excluded terminally differentiated effector memory CD45RA+ cells. Clones were read by immunoSEQ multiplex PCR, and TCRdb kept only the in-frame ones, dropping some. The sample consists of 2 million to 2.5 million clones, 85% to 95% of them appearing once. This receptor was taken from a man between 18 and 35 years old in good health. The chain joins TRBV5-6 to TRBJ2-7, with unresolved D. Input material: naive CD8+ T cells sorted from blood. The CDR3 bases are TGTGCCAGCAGCTTGACGGACGGACCCTACGAGCAGTACTTC. This encodes CASSLTDGPYEQYF. Based on the CDR3 plus reference TRBV5-6 and TRBJ2-7, the full variable domain is DAGVTQSPTHLIKTRGQQVTLRCSPKSGHDTVSWYQQALGQGPQFIFQYYEEEERQRGNFPDRFSGHQFPNYSSELNVNALLLGDSALYLCASSLTDGPYEQYFGPGTRLTVT.